Listed below are T cell receptor beta chains from one sample, sequenced in a study of T cell responses to AZD1222 COVID-19 vaccine. Assay: immunoSEQ multiplex PCR; the TCRdb copy retains only in-frame clones and omits some. The sample lists 80,000 to 90,000 clones, around nine tenths occurring once. The sequencing used peripheral blood, collected on day 0 of AZD1222 vaccination. The receptors originated from an adult in good health. Each CDR3 is given with its conserved first and last residue. Fields, in order: J gene, clone size, D gene, V gene, CDR3 protein, CDR3 DNA. D genes are given only for firm matches. The size field is filled for only some rows; it gives once, few, many or a size class.

>TRBJ2-4|-|TRBD2|TRBV10-3
CAISESLAGGVAGNIQYF
TGTGCCATCAGTGAGTCCCTAGCGGGAGGAGTAGCCGGGAACATTCAGTACTTC
>TRBJ1-5|-|-|TRBV20-1
CSASIPGSNQPQHF
TGCAGTGCTAGTATTCCAGGTAGCAATCAGCCCCAGCATTTT
>TRBJ1-2|-|-|TRBV7-2
CASSSPFGGWIYGYTF
TGTGCCAGCAGCTCACCGTTTGGGGGGTGGATCTATGGCTACACCTTC
>TRBJ1-1|-|TRBD1|TRBV18
CASSPPRTGRTNTEAFF
TGTGCCAGCTCACCACCGAGGACAGGGAGAACGAACACTGAAGCTTTCTTT
>TRBJ2-7|-|TRBD1|TRBV15
CATSRGGQASYEQYF
TGTGCCACCAGCAGAGGAGGACAGGCTTCCTACGAGCAGTACTTC
>TRBJ2-7|-|TRBD1|TRBV28
CASSSPGGTYEQYF
TGTGCCAGCAGTTCCCCAGGGGGAACCTACGAGCAGTACTTC
>TRBJ1-1|-|-|TRBV2
CASSEERNTEAFF
TGTGCCAGCAGTGAGGAGAGAAACACTGAAGCTTTCTTT
>TRBJ1-2|-|TRBD1|TRBV6-1
CASSEALGQGAQRYGYTF
TGTGCCAGCAGTGAAGCTCTGGGACAGGGGGCGCAGCGCTATGGCTACACCTTC
>TRBJ2-7|-|TRBD2|TRBV7-9
CASTEEAGGPYEQYF
TGTGCCAGCACCGAGGAGGCGGGAGGTCCCTACGAGCAGTACTTC
>TRBJ2-7|-|TRBD2|TRBV18
CASSPGGGTSSYEQYF
TGTGCCAGCTCACCTGGGGGAGGGACTAGCTCCTACGAGCAGTACTTC
>TRBJ2-7|-|-|TRBV6-2/TRBV6-3
CASSYSPGTLSYEQYF
TGTGCCAGCAGTTACTCACCGGGGACCCTCTCCTACGAGCAGTACTTC
>TRBJ1-4|-|-|TRBV19
CASSQGLWEKLFF
TGTGCCAGTAGTCAAGGGCTCTGGGAAAAACTGTTTTTT
>TRBJ2-1|-|TRBD2|TRBV19
CASSNQAGDEQFF
TGTGCCAGTAGCAACCAAGCGGGAGATGAGCAGTTCTTC
>TRBJ2-7|-|TRBD2|TRBV14
CASSQREGIETYEQYF
TGTGCCAGCAGCCAAAGGGAGGGCATTGAGACCTACGAGCAGTACTTC
>TRBJ2-3|-|TRBD1|TRBV10-1
CASSIHRDRSMGTQYF
TGCGCCAGCAGTATTCACCGGGACAGGTCGATGGGTACGCAGTATTTT
>TRBJ1-5|-|-|TRBV5-1
CASSANGGVNQPQHF
TGCGCCAGCAGCGCGAACGGGGGGGTCAATCAGCCCCAGCATTTT
>TRBJ2-2|-|TRBD2|TRBV2
CASSDRTSGRWGELFF
TGTGCCAGCAGTGACCGGACTAGCGGGAGGTGGGGGGAGCTGTTTTTT
>TRBJ2-7|-|TRBD1|TRBV29-1
CSAATGTGLREQYF
TGCAGCGCTGCTACCGGGACAGGTCTACGCGAGCAGTACTTC
>TRBJ2-1|-|-|TRBV19
CASSIRTGTLNEQFF
TGTGCCAGTAGTATCCGGACGGGGACCCTCAATGAGCAGTTCTTC
>TRBJ2-6|-|TRBD2|TRBV7-2
CASSLVGGSGANVLTF
TGTGCCAGCAGCTTAGTGGGGGGGTCTGGGGCCAACGTCCTGACTTTC
>TRBJ2-3|-|-|TRBV2
CASSPLDTQYF
TGTGCCAGCAGCCCACTGGATACGCAGTATTTT
>TRBJ2-7|-|TRBD1|TRBV7-2
CASSKFGTDFSEQYF
TGTGCCAGCAGCAAGTTCGGGACAGATTTTAGCGAGCAGTACTTC
>TRBJ1-2|-|-|TRBV20-1
CSARGGGYTF
TGCAGTGCTAGGGGGGGTGGCTACACCTTC
>TRBJ2-1|-|TRBD2|TRBV5-1
CASSLGFARAGDNEQFF
TGCGCCAGCAGCTTGGGGTTTGCGAGGGCGGGAGACAATGAGCAGTTCTTC
>TRBJ2-1|-|-|TRBV5-1
CASSLQGSVRNEQFF
TGCGCCAGCAGCTTACAGGGTTCGGTCAGGAATGAGCAGTTCTTC
>TRBJ1-5|-|-|TRBV6-5
CASSYTGRTDNQPQHF
TGTGCCAGCAGTTACACCGGGAGGACTGACAATCAGCCCCAGCATTTT
>TRBJ2-1|-|TRBD2|TRBV3-1/TRBV3-2
CASSQDRTSSYNEQFF
TGTGCCAGCAGCCAAGATCGGACTAGCAGCTACAATGAGCAGTTCTTC
>TRBJ2-2|-|TRBD2|TRBV30
CAWGTSGSVYGELFF
TGTGCCTGGGGGACTAGCGGGAGTGTGTACGGGGAGCTGTTTTTT
>TRBJ1-4|-|-|TRBV11-2
CASSLLAGYNEKLFF
TGTGCCAGCAGCTTATTGGCCGGTTACAATGAAAAACTGTTTTTT
>TRBJ2-2|-|TRBD1|TRBV19
CASSITGQILTGELFF
TGTGCCAGTAGTATTACGGGACAGATACTCACCGGGGAGCTGTTTTTT
>TRBJ1-2|-|TRBD1|TRBV6-5
CASSSGQGAGYGYTF
TGTGCCAGCAGTTCCGGACAGGGGGCAGGCTATGGCTACACCTTC
>TRBJ1-3|-|TRBD1|TRBV5-1
CASSWGDRDFSGNTIYF
TGCGCCAGCAGCTGGGGGGACAGGGATTTCTCTGGAAACACCATATATTTT
>TRBJ2-1|-|-|TRBV6-5
CASSSISGLLYNEQFF
TGTGCCAGCAGTTCAATTTCGGGACTCCTTTACAATGAGCAGTTCTTC
>TRBJ2-1|-|TRBD2|TRBV5-1
CASSLGTSGLTEQFF
TGCGCCAGCAGCTTGGGGACTAGCGGGCTTACTGAGCAGTTCTTC
>TRBJ1-1|-|TRBD1|TRBV24-1
CATSDSCNCTGEALIHQNTEAFF
TGTGCCACCAGTGACTCCTGCAATTGTACAGGGGAAGCCCTCATTCATCAGAACACTGAAGCTTTCTTT
>TRBJ2-7|-|-|TRBV10-1
CASDQTGIREQYF
TGCGCCAGCGACCAAACAGGGATTCGCGAGCAGTACTTC
>TRBJ2-7|-|TRBD1|TRBV5-1
CASSNQPGTGGNEQYF
TGCGCCAGCAGCAACCAGCCCGGGACAGGGGGCAACGAGCAGTACTTC
>TRBJ1-1|-|-|TRBV7-2
CASSSGSARGTEAFF
TGTGCCAGCAGCTCCGGGTCGGCCCGGGGAACTGAAGCTTTCTTT
>TRBJ1-1|-|-|TRBV4-2
CASSLTGLNTEAFF
TGTGCCAGCAGCCTTACAGGTTTGAACACTGAAGCTTTCTTT
>TRBJ2-3|-|-|TRBV6-5
CASRESLGAGDTQYF
TGTGCCAGCAGGGAGTCATTGGGGGCGGGAGATACGCAGTATTTT
>TRBJ1-1|-|-|TRBV9
CASSEDPGTKTEAFF
TGTGCCAGCAGCGAGGACCCCGGGACGAAGACTGAAGCTTTCTTT
>TRBJ1-4|-|TRBD1|TRBV14
CASSQRGQTNEKLFF
TGTGCCAGCAGCCAAAGGGGACAGACTAATGAAAAACTGTTTTTT
>TRBJ2-2|-|TRBD2|TRBV27
CASWASGRPPLAGELFF
TGTGCCAGCTGGGCCAGCGGGAGGCCCCCACTGGCCGGGGAGCTGTTTTTT
>TRBJ1-1|once|-|TRBV29-1
CSAGSDTEAFF
TGCAGCGCCGGCAGTGACACTGAAGCTTTCTTT
>TRBJ1-1|-|-|TRBV19
CASSIGAGNTEAFF
TGTGCCAGTAGTATCGGGGCAGGGAACACTGAAGCTTTCTTT
>TRBJ1-6|-|-|TRBV25-1
CASSENRVRGSPLHF
TGTGCCAGCAGTGAAAACAGGGTCCGAGGTTCACCCCTCCACTTT
>TRBJ2-2|once|-|TRBV9
CASSAQGTGELFF
TGTGCCAGCAGCGCGCAGGGGACCGGGGAGCTGTTTTTT
>TRBJ2-1|-|TRBD2|TRBV7-9
CASSLWAGGLQNEQFF
TGTGCCAGCAGCTTATGGGCGGGAGGCCTCCAGAATGAGCAGTTCTTC
>TRBJ2-7|-|TRBD2|TRBV7-9
CASSLLAGVGYEQYF
TGTGCCAGCAGCTTACTAGCGGGAGTGGGGTACGAGCAGTACTTC
>TRBJ1-1|-|-|TRBV2
CASSEGKGLEGGEAFF
TGTGCCAGCAGTGAAGGCAAGGGACTGGAGGGGGGTGAAGCTTTCTTT
>TRBJ1-2|-|-|TRBV7-2
CASSLAPGSYGYTF
TGTGCCAGCAGCTTAGCTCCCGGGTCCTATGGCTACACCTTC
>TRBJ2-2|-|TRBD1|TRBV6-5
CASRLDRWNTGELFF
TGTGCCAGCAGATTGGACAGGTGGAACACCGGGGAGCTGTTTTTT
>TRBJ2-7|-|-|TRBV28
CASSFRRQGEQYF
TGTGCCAGCAGTTTCAGGAGACAAGGGGAGCAGTACTTC
>TRBJ2-2|-|TRBD1|TRBV6-6
CASSSGQGNTGELFF
TGTGCCAGCAGTTCCGGACAGGGGAACACCGGGGAGCTGTTTTTT
>TRBJ1-3|few|TRBD1|TRBV5-3
CARGFGTGDSGNTIYF
TGTGCCAGAGGCTTCGGGACAGGGGACTCTGGAAACACCATATATTTT
>TRBJ2-2|-|-|TRBV2
CASNRLRNTGELFF
TGTGCCAGCAATCGCCTAAGGAACACCGGGGAGCTGTTTTTT